The clone carrying this T cell receptor (beta chain) was detected a few times. The investigators reverse transcribed all of the isolated RNA, so they sequenced expressed TCRB transcripts. The study sequenced naive, central memory and regulatory T cell samples to an average of about 3.6 million reads. TCRdb keeps only in-frame clones here, not all; method: immunoSEQ multiplex PCR. The repertoire includes about 450,000 clones, roughly 10% of them detected once, and approximately 0.05% sits in the top ten. This sample is part of a study of beta chain features in type 1 diabetes. CDR1 and CDR2 from the germline V gene are SGHTA and FQGTGA. Trimming took 5 bases from V and 5 from J; bases not matched to a gene: 6. The CDR3 loop spans 16 amino acids.

Sequenced sample: naive CD4+ T cells from blood. This chain uses TRBV7-3 with TRBJ2-2; 12 bases match TRBD2. This sequence was found in a woman between 18 and 29 years old in good health. The chain's CDR3 is CASSPGGLAGTGELFF. CDR3 nucleotides: TGTGCCAGCAGCCCCGGTGGACTAGCGGGAACCGGGGAGCTGTTTTTT.